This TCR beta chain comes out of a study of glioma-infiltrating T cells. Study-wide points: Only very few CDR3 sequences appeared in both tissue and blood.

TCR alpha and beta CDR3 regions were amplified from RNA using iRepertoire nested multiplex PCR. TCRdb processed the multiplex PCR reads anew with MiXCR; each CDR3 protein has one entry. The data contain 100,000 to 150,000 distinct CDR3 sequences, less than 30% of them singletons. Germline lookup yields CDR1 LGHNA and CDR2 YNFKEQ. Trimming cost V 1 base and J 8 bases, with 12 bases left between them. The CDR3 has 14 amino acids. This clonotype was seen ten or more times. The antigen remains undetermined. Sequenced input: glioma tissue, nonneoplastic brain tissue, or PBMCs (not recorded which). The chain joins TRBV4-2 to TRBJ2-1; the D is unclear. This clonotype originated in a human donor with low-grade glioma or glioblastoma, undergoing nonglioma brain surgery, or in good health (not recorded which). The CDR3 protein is CASSQANSNHEQFF. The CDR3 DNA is TGTGCCAGCAGCCAAGCCAATTCTAACCATGAGCAGTTCTTC.